The entry below describes one T cell receptor beta chain. The antigen is unknown. The PCR was carried out with 60 Vbeta primers and 13 Jbeta primers. TCRdb keeps only in-frame clones here, not all; method: immunoSEQ multiplex PCR. The sample carries over 110,000 clones, around 82% recorded once. The data originate from a study of cytomegalovirus exposure and HLA in healthy donors. Study-wide results and limits: Rarity marked most TCR sequences, yet some public TCRs occurred in many donors. Across HLA loci, a later analysis found differing TCR association rates, with DRB1 most and HLA-C fewest. Later analysis identified a missense DCLRE1C variant that was linked to TCR beta V- and J-gene trimming.

The germline V gene encodes CDR1 SNHLY and CDR2 FYNNEI. The CDR3 is made up of 14 amino acids. V trimming: 5 bases; J trimming: 3 bases; junction bases outside the gene matches: 6. The chain combines TRBV2 with TRBJ1-1; 7 positions agree with TRBD1. What was sequenced was PBMCs. This receptor was identified in a woman between 18 and 29 years old in good health and CMV-seropositive. DNA of the CDR3: TGTGCCAGCAGTAAACAGGGACAGCACACTGAAGCTTTCTTT. Translation gives CASSKQGQHTEAFF. Using reference TRBV2 and TRBJ1-1 for the parts outside the CDR3, the full variable domain is EPEVTQTPSHQVTQMGQEVILRCVPISNHLYFYWYRQILGQKVEFLVSFYNNEISEKSEIFDDQFSVERPDGSNFTLKIRSTKLEDSAMYFCASSKQGQHTEAFFGQGTRLTVV.